This entry lists 5 T cell receptor beta chains sequenced from one sample in a study of blood T cell repertoires in COVID-19. Sequencing used immunoSEQ multiplex PCR; TCRdb keeps in-frame clones, though not all of them. The table shows 250,000 to 300,000 clones, with 88% occurring only once. The sample consisted of PBMCs or T cells enriched from blood (not recorded which). All receptors come from a woman in her sixties or seventies in a cohort exposed to, infected with or recovered from COVID-19 (not recorded which).

This clone was counted a few times. The rearrangement links TRBV10-1 to TRBJ1-3; D is unclear. Trimming removed 9 bases at V and 0 bases at J, with 30 bases between. Looked up from germline, CDR1 is WNHNN and CDR2 is SYGVQD (reference sequence). CDR3 size: 20 residues. CDR3 loop: CARPRHFKCAVTTSGNTIYF. The DNA for the CDR3 is TGCGCCAGACCTAGGCATTTTAAGTGTGCAGTGACCACCTCTGGAAACACCATATATTTT.

The chain uses TRBV9 and TRBJ2-7; no definite D call. CDR3 length: 12 residues. Germline loops: CDR1 SGDLS, CDR2 YYNGEE. V lost 4 bases to trimming and J lost 4 bases, with 9 bases between them. The CDR3 region is CASSPSGYEQYF. The CDR3, as DNA: TGTGCCAGCAGCCCCAGTGGTTACGAGCAGTACTTC.

The rearrangement joins TRBV18 to TRBJ1-6; 7 nucleotides agree with TRBD1. The CDR3 consists of 18 residues. Germline loops: CDR1 KGHSH, CDR2 LQKENI. J lost 4 bases, V lost 3 bases, and 12 bases had no gene match. The CDR3 reads CASSPRQGVENYNSPLHF. The CDR3 DNA follows: TGTGCCAGCTCACCCCGACAGGGTGTGGAGAATTATAATTCACCCCTCCACTTT.

The chain joins TRBV28 to TRBJ2-7, with D possibly matching TRBD1 (5 bases). Germline V CDR1 and CDR2: MDHEN, SYDVKM. Between the trimmed V and J ends, which lost 3 bases and 0 bases, there was a span of 15 bases. The CDR3 sequence is 16 residues long. The CDR3: CASSLGPLTSSYEQYF. CDR3 coding DNA: TGTGCCAGCAGTTTGGGGCCTTTGACGAGCTCCTACGAGCAGTACTTC.

The chain carries TRBV7-3 and TRBJ2-5, with TRBD2 matching 10 bases. Germline V gene lookup returns CDR1 SGHTA and CDR2 FQGTGA. The ends lost 3 bases at V and 0 bases at J; junction bases unmatched: 1. The CDR3 is 15 residues long. CDR3 protein: CASSFSGRHQETQYF. In DNA, the CDR3 is TGTGCCAGCAGCTTTAGCGGGAGGCACCAAGAGACCCAGTACTTC. The full variable domain, with the rest looked up from reference TRBV7-3 and TRBJ2-5, is GAGVSQTPSNKVTEKGKYVELRCDPISGHTALYWYRQSLGQGPEFLIYFQGTGAADDSGLPNDRFFAVRPEGSVSTLKIQRTERGDSAVYLCASSFSGRHQETQYFGPGTRLLVL.